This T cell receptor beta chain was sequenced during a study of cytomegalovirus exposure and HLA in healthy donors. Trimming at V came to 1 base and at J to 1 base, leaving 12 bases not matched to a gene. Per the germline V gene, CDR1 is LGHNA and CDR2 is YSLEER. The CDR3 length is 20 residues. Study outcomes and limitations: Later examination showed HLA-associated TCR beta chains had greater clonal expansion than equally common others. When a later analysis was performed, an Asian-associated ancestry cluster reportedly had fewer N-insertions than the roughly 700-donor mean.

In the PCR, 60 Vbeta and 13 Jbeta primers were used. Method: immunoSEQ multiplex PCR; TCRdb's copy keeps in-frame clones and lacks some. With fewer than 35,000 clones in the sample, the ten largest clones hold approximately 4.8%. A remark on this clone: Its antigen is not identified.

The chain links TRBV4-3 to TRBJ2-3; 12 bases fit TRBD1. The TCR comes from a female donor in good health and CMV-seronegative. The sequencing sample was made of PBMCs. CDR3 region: CASSQGRSPGTGGRTDTQYF. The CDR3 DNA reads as TGCGCCAGCAGCCAAGGAAGGAGCCCCGGGACAGGGGGCCGCACAGATACGCAGTATTTT.